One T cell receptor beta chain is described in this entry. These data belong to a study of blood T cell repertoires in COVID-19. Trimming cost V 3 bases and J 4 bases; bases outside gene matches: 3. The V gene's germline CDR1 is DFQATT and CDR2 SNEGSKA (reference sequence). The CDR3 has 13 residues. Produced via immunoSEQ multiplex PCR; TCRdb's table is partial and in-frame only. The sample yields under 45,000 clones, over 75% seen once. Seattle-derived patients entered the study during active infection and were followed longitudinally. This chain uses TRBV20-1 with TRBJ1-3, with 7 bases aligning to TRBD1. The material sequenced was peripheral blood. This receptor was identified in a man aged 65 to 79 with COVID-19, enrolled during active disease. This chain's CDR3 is CSASRGLGNTIYF. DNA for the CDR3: TGCAGTGCTAGTAGGGGGCTGGGAAACACCATATATTTT.